The 8 T cell receptor beta chains below were found in one sample sequenced in a study of T cell repertoires in cytomegalovirus infection. TCRdb processed the reads anew with MiXCR; each CDR3 protein has one entry. The table records 200,000 to 250,000 distinct CDR3 sequences, approximately 22% of them present only once. Material: CD8+ T cells from PBMCs. The receptors here all came from a human donor in good health (CMV status not recorded). Some clones in this sample may be carry-over from other donors' samples.

J is TRBJ2-1 and V is TRBV6-5, with 7 positions matching TRBD2. The trim removed 0 bases at V and 4 bases at J, leaving 9 bases unmatched. The germline V gene encodes CDR1 MNHEY and CDR2 SVGAGI. This CDR3 contains 17 residues. CDR3 nucleotide sequence: TGTGCCAGCAGTTACTCCGGTAGCGGGTATATTTACAATGAGCAGTTCTTC. It is translated as CASSYSGSGYIYNEQFF.

The chain uses TRBV10-3 and TRBJ1-1; no clear D. V was clipped by 3 bases and J by 0 bases, with 5 bases between them. Germline loops: CDR1 ENHRY, CDR2 SYGVKD. This CDR3 contains 13 residues. The CDR3 sequence is CAISDAVNTEAFF. The CDR3 coding sequence is TGTGCCATCAGTGACGCGGTGAACACTGAAGCTTTCTTT.

This clonotype was seen only once. J is TRBJ2-6 and V is TRBV20-1; 7 nucleotides align to TRBD2. The CDR3 has 18 residues. V gave up 1 base and J gave up 1 base; unmatched junction bases: 10. The V gene's germline CDR1 is DFQATT and CDR2 SNEGSKA (reference sequence). This CDR3 reads CSARGGGGQNSGANVLTF. CDR3 in DNA: TGCAGTGCTAGAGGGGGGGGAGGACAAAATTCTGGGGCCAACGTCCTGACTTTC.

This clonotype was counted ten times or more. The rearrangement joins TRBV7-6 to TRBJ2-3; TRBD2 might be the D (5 bases). The V gene lost 7 bases and the J gene lost 1 base, with 15 bases spanning the gap. CDR3 size: 15 residues. CDR1 is SGHVS, CDR2 FNYEAQ, per germline. This chain's CDR3 is CASTLGIGGTDTQYF. The CDR3 DNA reads TGTGCCAGCACCCTAGGGATCGGGGGCACAGATACGCAGTATTTT.

V gene TRBV19 combines with J gene TRBJ1-3; the D is unclear. CDR3 length: 15 amino acids. CDR1 is LNHDA and CDR2 is SQIVND in the germline V gene (reference sequence). The V and J ends lost 3 bases and 0 bases respectively, with 9 bases between them. In DNA, the CDR3 is TGTGCCAGTAGTATGGCCATCCTCTCTGGAAACACCATATATTTT. Protein sequence: CASSMAILSGNTIYF.

J is TRBJ1-2 and V is TRBV5-4; 9 bases line up with TRBD1. Germline trimming cut 2 bases from V and 2 bases from J; bases unmatched to any gene: 4. The CDR3 covers 15 residues. Germline V gives CDR1 SGHNT, CDR2 YYREEE (reference sequence). The CDR3 loop is CASSLEGQGNYGYTF. The CDR3 region has the DNA TGTGCCAGCAGCTTAGAGGGACAGGGAAACTATGGCTACACCTTC.

The V call is TRBV20-1, the J call TRBJ2-7, with 10 bases that match TRBD1. The germline V gene encodes CDR1 DFQATT and CDR2 SNEGSKA (reference sequence). This CDR3 spans 15 amino acids. J was trimmed by 3 bases and V by 2 bases; bases with no gene match: 7. For the CDR3, the DNA is TGCAGTGCTAGACAATCGGGGGACAGGGGCTACGAGCAGTACTTC. Its protein is CSARQSGDRGYEQYF.

The V and J genes are TRBV19 and TRBJ2-3; 7 bases match TRBD1. The ends lost 6 bases at V and 2 bases at J; junction bases unmatched: 5. The CDR3 contains 14 residues. Germline loops: CDR1 LNHDA, CDR2 SQIVND (reference sequence). DNA for the CDR3: TGTGCCAGTAGCTCCGGGACAGTCACAGATACGCAGTATTTT. Its translation is CASSSGTVTDTQYF.